These 8 T cell receptor beta chains were sequenced from one sample in a study of cytomegalovirus exposure and HLA in healthy donors. The PCR employed 60 Vbeta primers together with 13 Jbeta primers. Measured with immunoSEQ multiplex PCR; TCRdb has only the in-frame clones, and not every one. The sample includes under 150,000 clones, 74% of them seen just once. The sample consisted of PBMCs. Every receptor here comes from a woman between 40 and 55 years old in good health and CMV-seropositive.

This chain uses TRBV30 with TRBJ2-5; the D gene is possibly TRBD1 (6 bases). The J call is in doubt because the DNA end fits TRBJ2-7 better. The CDR3 consists of 13 residues. The germline V gene encodes CDR1 GTSNPN and CDR2 SVGIG (reference sequence). CDR3 protein: CAWSVRQDSEQYF. The CDR3 DNA reads as TGTGCCTGGAGTGTACGACAGGACTCCGAGCAGTACTTC.

The V gene is TRBV9, the J gene TRBJ2-3, with 7 nucleotides matching TRBD2. J lost 1 base, V lost 3 bases, and 5 bases had no gene match. This CDR3 is 15 amino acids long. Per germline, CDR1 SGDLS and CDR2 YYNGEE. This chain's CDR3 is CASSGSGFGTDTQYF. The DNA for the CDR3 is TGTGCCAGCAGCGGTAGCGGGTTTGGCACAGATACGCAGTATTTT.

Note on this clone: The CDR3 does not close with the conserved phenylalanine or tryptophan, likely indicating a read error. The chain couples TRBV27 to TRBJ1-2, with 8 bases matching TRBD1. Germline CDR1 reads MNHEY; CDR2 reads SMNVEV (reference sequence). The CDR3 covers 13 residues. Trimming removed 6 bases from V and 2 bases from J; junction bases left unmatched: 2. The CDR3 sequence: CASRGTGNYGYTL. The DNA of the CDR3 is TGTGCCAGCAGGGGGACAGGCAACTATGGCTACACCCTC.

This clone was recorded only once. The gene calls are TRBV2 and TRBJ1-2; perhaps TRBD1 as D (6 bases). Germline V lookup: CDR1 SNHLY, CDR2 FYNNEI. The CDR3 consists of 14 residues. Trimming stripped 5 bases from V and 2 bases from J, with 12 bases between. CDR3 sequence (DNA): TGTGCCAGCAGTTCACAGGGACGGAACTATGGCTACACCTTC. Its translation: CASSSQGRNYGYTF.

This rearrangement joins TRBV6-1 to TRBJ2-7; TRBD1 might be the D (6 bases). Trimming took off 8 bases at V and 3 bases at J, with 17 bases between the two ends. Looked up from germline, CDR1 is MNHNS and CDR2 is SASEGT. CDR3 length: 14 residues. DNA for the CDR3: TGTGCCAGCTCCATCAGGGGCCGGGACTACGAGCAGTACTTC. This encodes CASSIRGRDYEQYF.

V and J are TRBV9 and TRBJ2-5; D is perhaps TRBD2 (6 bases). Germline assignment: CDR1 SGDLS and CDR2 YYNGEE. V was trimmed by 4 bases and J by 5 bases, leaving 21 bases between them. The CDR3 has 16 residues. CDR3 DNA: TGTGCCAGCAGCCCACACCTCAGGGCCGGGGGTGAGACCCAGTACTTC. This encodes CASSPHLRAGGETQYF.

The rearrangement links TRBV6-6 to TRBJ2-2; 8 bases are shared with TRBD2. Germline V gene data show CDR1 as MNHNY and CDR2 as SVGAGI (reference sequence). The CDR3 has 16 amino acids. J lost 4 bases, V lost 0 bases, and 4 bases had no gene match. The CDR3 reads CASSYSNAGGTGELFF. CDR3 in DNA: TGTGCCAGCAGTTACTCGAACGCGGGAGGCACCGGGGAGCTGTTTTTT.

This clone was observed a few times. The chain has TRBV27 and TRBJ2-7, with a possible D match to TRBD1 (5 bases). Per germline, CDR1 MNHEY and CDR2 SMNVEV (reference sequence). Trimming took off 5 bases at V and 0 bases at J, with 11 bases between the two ends. This CDR3 region has 14 residues. In DNA, the CDR3 is TGTGCCAGCAGTCCCCGGACACTCTCCTACGAGCAGTACTTC. As protein: CASSPRTLSYEQYF.